A selection of T cell receptor beta chains follows, all from one sample in a study of cytomegalovirus exposure and HLA in healthy donors. Assay: immunoSEQ multiplex PCR; the TCRdb copy retains only in-frame clones and omits some. This sample has about 160,000 clones, with around 77% found just once. The sequenced sample was PBMCs. All receptors come from a woman aged 30 to 39 in good health and CMV-seronegative. Both conserved end residues are part of each CDR3. A D gene is named only where the DNA matches it firmly. Where a row states a size, it is once, few, many or the class of an expanded clone; other rows omit it.

j_gene	v_gene	d_gene	abundance	CDR3aa	CDR3nt
TRBJ2-2	TRBV5-4	-	-	CASSLERRGKDGELFF	TGTGCCAGCAGCTTGGAGCGAAGGGGAAAGGACGGGGAGCTGTTTTTT
TRBJ2-1	TRBV29-1	-	once	CSARQPSYNEQFF	TGCAGCGCCCGACAGCCTTCCTACAATGAGCAGTTCTTC
TRBJ1-1	TRBV6-5	-	few	CASTRPGATEAFF	TGTGCCAGCACCAGGCCTGGGGCCACTGAAGCTTTCTTT
TRBJ2-5	TRBV10-2	TRBD2	-	CASSLLTSVQEIQYF	TGCGCCAGCAGCCTACTCACTAGCGTCCAAGAGATCCAGTACTTC
TRBJ2-1	TRBV4-2	TRBD2	few	CASSPGLAGGNEQFF	TGTGCCAGCAGCCCCGGACTAGCGGGGGGCAATGAGCAGTTCTTC
TRBJ2-1	TRBV9	-	-	CASSVGGAPWLDEQFF	TGTGCCAGCAGCGTAGGTGGGGCCCCGTGGCTAGATGAGCAGTTCTTC
TRBJ1-5	TRBV6-1	TRBD1	-	CASSLNRGLNQPQHF	TGTGCCAGCAGTTTAAACAGGGGGCTCAATCAGCCCCAGCATTTT
TRBJ1-1	TRBV29-1	-	-	CSVDRLEAFF	TGCAGCGTTGACAGACTTGAAGCTTTCTTT
TRBJ1-4	TRBV30	TRBD1	-	CAGRPGQGATNEKLFF	TGTGCCGGTAGACCGGGACAGGGGGCAACTAATGAAAAACTGTTTTTT
TRBJ2-1	TRBV19	-	-	CARIADSHNEQFF	TGTGCCAGGATTGCGGACAGCCACAATGAGCAGTTCTTC
TRBJ1-6	TRBV6-5	TRBD1	once	CASRPGTGAPPLHF	TGTGCCAGCCGGCCCGGGACAGGGGCCCCACCCCTCCACTTT